This TCR beta chain is drawn from a study of T cells after yellow fever vaccination. TCRdb redid the calling of the 5' RACE reads with MiXCR, one entry per CDR3 protein. Among under 300,000 distinct CDR3 sequences, 6.9% were seen once, and the ten largest hold around 0.9%. The CDR3 length is 14 residues. The V segment lost 4 bases and the J segment 3 bases; nucleotides outside the gene matches: 4. Looked up from germline, CDR1 is SGHRS and CDR2 is YFSETQ. This chain connects TRBV5-1 to TRBJ1-5; 7 nucleotides align to TRBD1. The receptor's source is a man aged 25-45 years who received the YFV17D yellow fever vaccine. This sample comprised CD4+ T cells sorted from PBMCs, obtained 15 days after the yellow fever booster vaccination. The CDR3 loop reads CASSTGAANQPQHF. CDR3 coding DNA: TGCGCCAGCAGCACAGGGGCAGCCAATCAGCCCCAGCATTTT.